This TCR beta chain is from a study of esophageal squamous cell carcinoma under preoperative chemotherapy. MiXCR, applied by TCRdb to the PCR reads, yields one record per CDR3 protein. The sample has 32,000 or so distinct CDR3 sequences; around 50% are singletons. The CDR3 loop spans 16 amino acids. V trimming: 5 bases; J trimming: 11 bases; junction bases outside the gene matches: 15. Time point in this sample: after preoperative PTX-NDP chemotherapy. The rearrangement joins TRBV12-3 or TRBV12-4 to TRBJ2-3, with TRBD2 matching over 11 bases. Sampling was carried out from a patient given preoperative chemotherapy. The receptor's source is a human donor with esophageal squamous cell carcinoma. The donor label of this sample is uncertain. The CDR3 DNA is TGTGCCAGCAGTACCACTAGCGGGGGCGCCAAAGACATGCAGTATTTT. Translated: CASSTTSGGAKDMQYF.